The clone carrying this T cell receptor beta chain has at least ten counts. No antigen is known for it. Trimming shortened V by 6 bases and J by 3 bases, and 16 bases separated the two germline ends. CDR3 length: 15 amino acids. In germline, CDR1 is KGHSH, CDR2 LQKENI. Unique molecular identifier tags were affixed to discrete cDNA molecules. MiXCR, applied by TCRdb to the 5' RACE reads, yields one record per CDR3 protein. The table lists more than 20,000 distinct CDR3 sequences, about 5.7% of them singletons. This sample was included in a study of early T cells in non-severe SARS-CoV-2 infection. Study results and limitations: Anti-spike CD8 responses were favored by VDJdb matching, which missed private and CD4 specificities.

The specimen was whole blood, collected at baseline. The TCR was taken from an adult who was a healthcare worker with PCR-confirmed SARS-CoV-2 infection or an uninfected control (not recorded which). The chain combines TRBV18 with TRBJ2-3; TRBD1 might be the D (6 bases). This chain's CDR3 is CASSREQGGTDTQYF. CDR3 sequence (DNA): TGTGCCAGCTCGAGAGAACAGGGTGGAACAGATACGCAGTATTTT.